Following are 13 T cell receptor beta chains from one sample sequenced in a study of blood T cell repertoires in COVID-19. Only in-frame clones appear in the TCRdb table, and some are missing; sequencing was by immunoSEQ multiplex PCR. The profile covers more than 35,000 clones, with around 74% appearing a single time and more than 20% taken by the ten largest. The material sequenced was peripheral blood. Receptors originate from a man aged 70 or older with acute or convalescent COVID-19.

The chain is built from TRBV7-9 and TRBJ1-1; D call uncertain. This CDR3 region has 11 residues. CDR1 and CDR2 (germline): SEHNR, FQNEAQ (reference sequence). V was pared by 5 bases and J by 5 bases, with 6 bases between. The DNA of the CDR3 is TGTGCCAGCAGCCAGTTGACTGAAGCTTTCTTT. Protein: CASSQLTEAFF. The full variable domain, in which reference TRBV7-9 and TRBJ1-1 provide the parts outside the CDR3, is DTGVSQNPRHKITKRGQNVTFRCDPISEHNRLYWYRQTLGQGPEFLTYFQNEAQLEKSRLLSDRFSAERPKGSFSTLEIQRTEQGDSAMYLCASSQLTEAFFGQGTRLTVV.

By sample share, this clone is medium-sized. This chain uses TRBV3-1 (or the pseudogene TRBV3-2) with TRBJ2-3, with TRBD1 identical over 7 bases. This CDR3 contains 16 residues. Looked up from germline, CDR1 is LGHDT and CDR2 is YNNKEL (reference sequence). J lost 0 bases, V lost 1 base, and 4 bases had no gene match. The chain's CDR3 is CASSQVGQESTDTQYF. Here the CDR3 DNA reads TGTGCCAGCAGCCAAGTTGGACAGGAGAGCACAGATACGCAGTATTTT.

The chain carries TRBV9 and TRBJ2-5; 8 bases align to TRBD2. With V trimmed by 0 bases and J by 5 bases, 3 bases remained unmatched. The CDR3 contains 14 residues. Germline V gives CDR1 SGDLS, CDR2 YYNGEE. In DNA form, the CDR3 reads TGTGCCAGCAGCGTAGCGGGAGGGCTGGAGACCCAGTACTTC. Its translation is CASSVAGGLETQYF. Supplemented by reference TRBV9 and TRBJ2-5, the full variable domain reads DSGVTQTPKHLITATGQRVTLRCSPRSGDLSVYWYQQSLDQGLQFLIQYYNGEERAKGNILERFSAQQFPDLHSELNLSSLELGDSALYFCASSVAGGLETQYFGPGTRLLVL.

The chain has TRBV12-5 and TRBJ2-1; a weak D match, TRBD1 (6 bases). Trimming stripped 4 bases from V and 16 bases from J, with 20 bases between. Looked up from germline, CDR1 is LGHNT and CDR2 is FRNRAP. The CDR3 extends over 13 amino acids. CDR3 protein: CASGSTPGDNKFF. CDR3 in DNA: TGTGCTAGTGGTTCAACACCCGGGGACAATAAATTCTTC.

V gene TRBV24-1 combines with J gene TRBJ1-5, with 9 bases that match TRBD1. Germline V CDR1 and CDR2: KGHDR, SFDVKD. The length of the CDR3 is 16 residues. Trimming took 2 bases from V and 0 from J; bases not matched to a gene: 1. This CDR3 is CATSDWTGDSNQPQHF. The CDR3 DNA follows: TGTGCCACCAGTGATTGGACAGGGGATAGCAATCAGCCCCAGCATTTT.

The chain couples TRBV24-1 to TRBJ1-1, with 7 bases fitting TRBD1. Germline V gene data show CDR1 as KGHDR and CDR2 as SFDVKD. V gave up 8 bases and J gave up 5 bases; unmatched junction bases: 7. This CDR3 has 13 residues. CDR3 in amino acids: CATTRTGGTEAFF. The DNA for the CDR3 is TGTGCCACCACCCGGACAGGAGGAACTGAAGCTTTCTTT.

There are many counts of this clone. This chain joins TRBV4-2 and TRBJ2-2; D remains ambiguous. The CDR3 is made up of 15 amino acids. Trimming shortened V by 0 bases and J by 4 bases, and 9 bases separated the two germline ends. CDR1 and CDR2 from the germline V gene are LGHNA and YNFKEQ. The CDR3 sequence is CASSQDYVSTGELFF. CDR3 nucleotides: TGTGCCAGCAGCCAAGATTACGTGAGCACCGGGGAGCTGTTTTTT.

This clone was seen once. The chain couples TRBV18 to TRBJ1-2; D gene ambiguous. This CDR3 has 14 amino acids. V gave up 1 base and J gave up 4 bases, with 10 bases separating them. Germline V lookup: CDR1 KGHSH, CDR2 LQKENI. The CDR3 loop reads CASSPRGEGYGYTF. The CDR3 DNA is TGTGCCAGCTCACCACGGGGAGAAGGCTATGGCTACACCTTC.

This chain connects TRBV4-3 to TRBJ2-7; 13 bases match TRBD2. CDR3 length equals 19 residues. After removal of 0 bases from V and 2 bases from J, the junction contained 10 bases not matched to a gene. Germline-derived CDR1 and CDR2 are LGHNA and YSLEER. CDR3 in amino acids: CASSQDGTAGTSGAYEQYF. The DNA of the CDR3 is TGCGCCAGCAGCCAAGACGGGACAGCCGGGACTAGCGGGGCCTACGAGCAGTACTTC.

J is TRBJ1-1 and V is TRBV29-1; tentatively, D is TRBD1 (6 bases). Germline V CDR1 and CDR2: SQVTM, ANQGSEA. V shed 4 bases and J shed 10 bases, with 16 bases lying between them. CDR3 length: 12 residues. CDR3 bases: TGCAGCGTTGTGGGGGCCGGCCTAGGAGCTTTCTTT. This codes for CSVVGAGLGAFF. Full variable domain (rest looked up from reference TRBV29-1 and TRBJ1-1): SAVISQKPSRDICQRGTSLTIQCQVDSQVTMMFWYRQQPGQSLTLIATANQGSEATYESGFVIDKFPISRPNLTFSTLTVSNMSPEDSSIYLCSVVGAGLGAFFGQGTRLTVV.

This clone was counted a few times. The chain joins TRBV11-1 to TRBJ2-1, with no clear D. Trimming cost V 5 bases and J 2 bases, with 16 bases left between them. Per germline, CDR1 SGHAT and CDR2 FQDESV (reference sequence). This CDR3 contains 16 residues. DNA for the CDR3: TGTGCCAGCAGCGCCCCGAGGTCGGCAGCCTACAATGAGCAGTTCTTC. It translates to CASSAPRSAAYNEQFF.

V gene TRBV6-1 combines with J gene TRBJ1-3; possible D gene TRBD1, 6 bases. This CDR3 has 16 amino acids. In germline, CDR1 is MNHNS, CDR2 SASEGT. V lost 4 bases to trimming and J lost 2 bases, with 15 bases between them. The CDR3 coding sequence is TGTGCCAGCAGTGTCCACAGGGTAGTAACTGGAAACACCATATATTTT. Its translation is CASSVHRVVTGNTIYF.

This clone has more than one count but fewer than ten. This chain links TRBV7-2 with TRBJ1-1; 8 nucleotides match TRBD1. The CDR3 spans 14 residues. With V trimmed by 5 bases and J by 4 bases, 6 bases remained unmatched. The V gene's germline CDR1 is SGHTA and CDR2 FQGNSA. Written as DNA, the CDR3 is TGTGCCAGCAGCCCCCAGGGGGCAATCACTGAAGCTTTCTTT. Amino acid sequence: CASSPQGAITEAFF. The entire variable domain, with the rest obtained from reference TRBV7-2 and TRBJ1-1, is as follows: GAGVSQSPSNKVTEKGKDVELRCDPISGHTALYWYRQSLGQGLEFLIYFQGNSAPDKSGLPSDRFSAERTGGSVSTLTIQRTQQEDSAVYLCASSPQGAITEAFFGQGTRLTVV.